This TCR beta chain is from a study of blood T cell repertoires in COVID-19. The overall study: Whether acute or convalescent, the COVID-19 samples came from the United States, Italy and Spain. Sources were T cells, B-cell-depleted T cells, or PBMCs; the material itself was cDNA or gDNA.

In the authors' methods: Amplification from reference gene primers served as the basis for estimated nucleated cell counts. Assay used: immunoSEQ multiplex PCR; TCRdb lists only in-frame clones, some missing. Clone size and V and J calls were adopted from that table, with D and trimming inferred from the DNA. The sample yields 100,000 to 150,000 clones, approximately 80% seen once. CDR1 and CDR2 from the germline V gene are SNHLY and FYNNEI. V shed 0 bases and J 4 bases; nucleotides not matched to a gene: 5. The CDR3 has 16 residues. The TCR originated in an older woman with active or convalescent COVID-19. The sequenced sample was peripheral blood. The chain couples TRBV2 to TRBJ2-2; TRBD2 matches at 7 bases. The CDR3 sequence: CASSEATGGSTGELFF. In DNA form, the CDR3 reads TGTGCCAGCAGTGAAGCGACCGGGGGGAGCACCGGGGAGCTGTTTTTT.